Listed below are T cell receptor beta chains from one sample, sequenced in a study of blood T cell repertoires in COVID-19. Clones were read by immunoSEQ multiplex PCR, and TCRdb kept only the in-frame ones, dropping some. The sample records 200,000 or so clones, more than 75% being singletons. Sequencing was carried out using peripheral blood. The receptor source for this set is a man aged 80 or over with acute or convalescent COVID-19. Each CDR3 is given with its conserved first and last residue. Fields, in order: J gene, D gene, V gene, clone size, CDR3 DNA, CDR3 protein. D genes are given only for firm matches. Clone sizes are given selectively: once, few, many, or a class where the clone is expanded.

>TRBJ1-1|NA|TRBV7-9|NA
TGTGCCAGCAGTCACACGCCTGAAGCTTTCTTT
CASSHTPEAFF
>TRBJ2-1|TRBD2|TRBV11-3|NA
TGTGCCAGCAGCTTAAGCGGGAGCCCATACAATGAGCAGTTCTTC
CASSLSGSPYNEQFF
>TRBJ1-5|TRBD1|TRBV7-6|NA
TGTGCCAGCAGCTTAGGGGGACAGGGGGGAAATCAGCCCCAGCATTTT
CASSLGGQGGNQPQHF
>TRBJ1-2|TRBD1|TRBV5-5|NA
TGTGCCAGCAGCTTCGTGCAGGGGGGAGGCTACACCTTC
CASSFVQGGGYTF
>TRBJ2-1|NA|TRBV28|NA
TGTGCCAGCACCACGGGTGTATCCTACAATGAGCAGTTCTTC
CASTTGVSYNEQFF
>TRBJ1-3|TRBD1|TRBV6-5|NA
TGTGCCAGCAGTTTCCGTACAGGGGGCAACACCATATATTTT
CASSFRTGGNTIYF
>TRBJ2-6|NA|TRBV13|NA
TGTGCCAGCAGCTTAGGGTTGTCGAGAGTCTCTGGGGCCAACGTCCTGACTTTC
CASSLGLSRVSGANVLTF
>TRBJ1-4|NA|TRBV12-3/TRBV12-4|NA
TGTGCCAGCAGGCGGGGGGCAGTTGAAAAACTGTTTTTT
CASRRGAVEKLFF
>TRBJ2-7|NA|TRBV10-1|NA
TGCGCCAGCAGTGGGAACACTAGAGGCGAGCAGTACTTC
CASSGNTRGEQYF
>TRBJ2-1|TRBD2|TRBV7-2|NA
TGTGCCAGCAGCCCGCGGACTAGCGGGATTGGGAATGAGCAGTTCTTC
CASSPRTSGIGNEQFF
>TRBJ1-3|NA|TRBV7-3|NA
TGTGCCAGCAGCCTACAACCGACAGGCTCTGGAAACACCATATATTTT
CASSLQPTGSGNTIYF
>TRBJ1-1|NA|TRBV15|NA
TGTGCCACCAGCAGAGAGGGGGCGGCGAACACTGAAGCTTTCTTT
CATSREGAANTEAFF
>TRBJ2-3|TRBD1|TRBV29-1|NA
TGCAGCGTTGTGGGGACAGGGGCCACAGATACGCAGTATTTT
CSVVGTGATDTQYF
>TRBJ1-5|TRBD1|TRBV6-5|NA
TGTGCCAGCAGGAAAGACAGGGACGGCAATCAGCCCCAGCATTTT
CASRKDRDGNQPQHF
>TRBJ1-2|TRBD1|TRBV18|NA
TGTGCCAGCTCACCCGGGACAGGGGGAGACTATGGCTACACCTTC
CASSPGTGGDYGYTF
>TRBJ2-2|NA|TRBV7-8|once
TGTGCCAGCAGCCTAGAGGGTCTAGCGATCACCGGGGAGCTGTTTTTT
CASSLEGLAITGELFF
>TRBJ1-3|TRBD1|TRBV18|NA
TGTGCCAGCTCACCAGGAGACAGGGTACGGCCTGGAAACACCATATATTTT
CASSPGDRVRPGNTIYF
>TRBJ1-1|NA|TRBV3-1/TRBV3-2|NA
TGTGCCAGCAGCCAAGCCAGGGTAGGGAACACTGAAGCTTTCTTT
CASSQARVGNTEAFF
>TRBJ1-2|NA|TRBV28|NA
TGTGCCAGCAGTTCGGTGGGGGGGAGGTATGGCTACACCTTC
CASSSVGGRYGYTF
>TRBJ2-7|TRBD1|TRBV28|NA
TGTGCCAGCAGAAAGCCCCGGACAGGCGGCTACGAGCAGTACTTC
CASRKPRTGGYEQYF
>TRBJ2-5|NA|TRBV18|NA
TGTGCCAGCTCCCTCGGCGCGGGACAAGAGACCCAGTACTTC
CASSLGAGQETQYF
>TRBJ2-3|NA|TRBV7-2|NA
TGTGCCAGCAGCAATTTTCTGACGGGGAGAGATACGCAGTATTTT
CASSNFLTGRDTQYF
>TRBJ2-5|TRBD2|TRBV7-6|NA
TGTGCCAGCTCCCCCTCCTCCCCCGGGACTAGCCGGCTTGGGCAAACCCAGTACTTC
CASSPSSPGTSRLGQTQYF
>TRBJ1-5|TRBD1|TRBV18|NA
TGTGCCAGCTCCGCGGACAGGGTCAATCAGCCCCAGCATTTT
CASSADRVNQPQHF
>TRBJ2-2|NA|TRBV9|NA
TGTGCCAGCAGCGTAGGGCCCACCGGGGAGCTGTTTTTT
CASSVGPTGELFF
>TRBJ2-3|NA|TRBV7-2|NA
TGTGCCAGCAGCTTCTCGGAGGGAGATACGCAGTATTTT
CASSFSEGDTQYF
>TRBJ2-1|TRBD2|TRBV7-9|once
TGTGCCAGCAGCTTAACCCACTGGCGGGAGGGCCGGTATGAGCAGTTCTTC
CASSLTHWREGRYEQFF
>TRBJ1-5|NA|TRBV18|NA
TGTGCCAGCTCGCAGGTGTTCAAGAATCAGCCCCAGCATTTT
CASSQVFKNQPQHF
>TRBJ1-2|NA|TRBV5-6|NA
TGTGCCAGCAGCTTGGGCGGCTATGGCTACACCTTC
CASSLGGYGYTF
>TRBJ1-1|NA|TRBV5-1|NA
TGCGCCAGCAGCTTGGCCGGGGGTAACACTGAAGCTTTCTTT
CASSLAGGNTEAFF
>TRBJ2-2|NA|TRBV19|few
TGTGCCAGTACTTTCCAGGTTAACACCGGGGAGCTGTTTTTT
CASTFQVNTGELFF
>TRBJ2-5|NA|TRBV7-2|NA
TGTGCCAGCAGCTTAGAGTCTGGGCTAGCGCGCCCCCAGTACTTC
CASSLESGLARPQYF
>TRBJ1-2|NA|TRBV2|NA
TGTGCCAGCAGTGAGGGTTCGAGACAGGGCTACACCTTC
CASSEGSRQGYTF
>TRBJ1-1|NA|TRBV28|NA
TGTGCCAGCAGGCGTAAAATGAACACTGAAGCTTTCTTT
CASRRKMNTEAFF
>TRBJ2-5|NA|TRBV7-2|NA
TGTGCCAGCAGCTTAGTAGATCAAGAGACCCAGTACTTC
CASSLVDQETQYF
>TRBJ2-2|NA|TRBV7-2|NA
TGTGCCAGCAGCTTAGGGCGTCCGGGACACCGTACCACCGGGGAGCTGTTTTTT
CASSLGRPGHRTTGELFF
>TRBJ2-7|NA|TRBV30|NA
TGTGCCTGGAAAAGACACCAAACCTCCTACGAGCAGTACTTC
CAWKRHQTSYEQYF
>TRBJ2-1|NA|TRBV12-5|NA
TGTGCTAGTGGTTCTCCGGGGGACCATGAGCAGTTCTTC
CASGSPGDHEQFF
>TRBJ2-7|NA|TRBV19|NA
TGTGCCAGTAGTATCGGTGGTACAGGAAACTACGAGCAGTACTTC
CASSIGGTGNYEQYF
>TRBJ1-5|NA|TRBV19|NA
TGTGCCAGTAGTCGCGGACACCTGGATCAGCCCCAGCATTTT
CASSRGHLDQPQHF
>TRBJ2-1|TRBD2|TRBV6-6|NA
TGTGCCAGCAGCCTAGCGGAGAATGAGCAGTTCTTC
CASSLAENEQFF
>TRBJ1-2|TRBD1|TRBV7-9|NA
TGTGCCAGCAGCTCCGCCGACAGGGGGCACGTCTATGGCTACACCTTC
CASSSADRGHVYGYTF
>TRBJ1-1|TRBD1|TRBV7-2|NA
TGTGCCAGCAGCTTGAACAGGGGCTGGGACACTGAAGCTTTCTTT
CASSLNRGWDTEAFF
>TRBJ1-6|NA|TRBV30|NA
TGTGCCTGGAGTGTACTACAGGGAAATTCACCCCTCCACTTT
CAWSVLQGNSPLHF
>TRBJ2-5|TRBD1|TRBV13|NA
TGTGCCAGCAGCACGACAGGGGTACAAGAGACCCAGTACTTC
CASSTTGVQETQYF
>TRBJ2-1|NA|TRBV3-1/TRBV3-2|NA
TGTGCCAGCAGCCAAGATATCGTAAATGAGCAGTTCTTC
CASSQDIVNEQFF
>TRBJ2-2|TRBD2|TRBV18|NA
TGTGCCAGCTCACCACAAAAACTAGCGGGGTCCGGTGGGGAGCTGTTTTTT
CASSPQKLAGSGGELFF
>TRBJ2-3|NA|TRBV19|few
TGTGCCAGTAGTATCGGGGGACGGAGCACAGATACGCAGTATTTT
CASSIGGRSTDTQYF
>TRBJ2-1|TRBD1|TRBV19|NA
TGTGCCAGTAGTTATGACAGGGGAAGTGAGCAGTTCTTC
CASSYDRGSEQFF
>TRBJ2-3|NA|TRBV2|NA
TGTGCCAGCAGTCTTACTAGCACAGATACGCAGTATTTT
CASSLTSTDTQYF
>TRBJ1-1|NA|TRBV9|NA
TGTGCCAGCAGCGCATCGGGGTTCACTGAAGCTTTCTTT
CASSASGFTEAFF
>TRBJ2-2|TRBD2|TRBV20-1|NA
TGCAGTGCTAGTACGGGAGGCCCCACCGGGGAGCTGTTTTTT
CSASTGGPTGELFF
>TRBJ2-3|NA|TRBV24-1|NA
TGTGCCACCAGTGATCCCTCCGGGGCTGGGCGGGGGCAGTATTTT
CATSDPSGAGRGQYF
>TRBJ2-6|NA|TRBV4-2|NA
TGTGCCAGCAGCCAAGAAGGAGGGGAGGACAACGTCCTGACTTTC
CASSQEGGEDNVLTF
>TRBJ2-1|TRBD1|TRBV25-1|NA
TGTGCCAGCTGGGACAGGGAATACAATGAGCAGTTCTTC
CASWDREYNEQFF